Sequencing of this TCR beta chain was carried out in a study of technical replicates of blood from several donors. Profiling relied on immunoSEQ multiplex PCR, and the TCRdb table lists in-frame clones only, not all of them. The table shows about 79,000 clones, with 75% to 95% occurring only once. The CDR3 is 15 amino acids. The germline V gene has CDR1 GTSNPN and CDR2 SVGIG (reference sequence). V gave up 2 bases and J gave up 0 bases, with 12 bases separating them. The specimen was T cells isolated from PBMCs. This TCR derives from a human donor in good health. Some clones in this sample may be carry-over from other donors' samples. The chain combines TRBV30 with TRBJ2-3; the D gene is possibly TRBD2 (6 bases). CDR3: CAWSLLATSTDTQYF. The CDR3 DNA reads as TGTGCCTGGAGTCTGCTAGCGACTAGCACAGATACGCAGTATTTT.